A single sample is the source of the 11 T cell receptor beta chains below, sequenced in a study of blood T cell repertoires in COVID-19 (dated by TCRdb to 2018 to 2021). The library was produced with the immunoSEQ multiplex PCR assay. TCRdb took over this immuneACCESS table, retaining in-frame rearrangements with V and J assigned. Such tables are incomplete; in checked studies, under half of the missing clones stem from an unresolved V gene, and the remainder is unexplained. Present in this sample are tens of thousands of clones, roughly 86% of which were seen just once. Around 7.2% of the sample comes from the top ten. Sequences were obtained from peripheral blood. The source is a man over 45 with active or convalescent COVID-19.

The gene calls are TRBV11-2 and TRBJ2-1; 10 nucleotides match TRBD2. V shed 7 bases, J shed 9 bases, and the junction held 18 bases outside the gene matches. Germline V gene sequence: CDR1 SGHAT, CDR2 FQNNGV. The CDR3 contains 17 residues. The CDR3 reads CASTTKVAGGADSEQFF. The CDR3, as DNA: TGTGCCAGCACCACGAAAGTAGCGGGGGGTGCAGATAGTGAGCAGTTCTTC.

In this sample, this clone is medium-sized. The chain employs TRBV9 and TRBJ2-1; 12 positions match TRBD2. The length of the CDR3 is 17 residues. Germline trimming cut 0 bases from V and 8 bases from J; bases unmatched to any gene: 9. The germline gives CDR1 SGDLS, CDR2 YYNGEE. The CDR3: CASSVVGTSGPWDEQFF. The CDR3 DNA reads TGTGCCAGCAGCGTAGTAGGGACTAGCGGGCCTTGGGATGAGCAGTTCTTC.

In its sample, this clone was seen a few times. This chain joins TRBV9 and TRBJ2-2; the match to TRBD2 covers 8 bases. V shed 2 bases, J shed 6 bases, and the junction held 3 bases outside the gene matches. This CDR3 has 14 amino acids. Germline assignment: CDR1 SGDLS and CDR2 YYNGEE. The CDR3, as DNA: TGTGCCAGCAGCGTCGGGGGGGCCGCCGGGGAGCTGTTTTTT. Protein sequence: CASSVGGAAGELFF.

The chain carries TRBV24-1 and TRBJ2-2; 8 bases are shared with TRBD1. J gave up 3 bases and V 5 bases, and 1 base lay outside the gene matches. Germline assignment: CDR1 KGHDR and CDR2 SFDVKD. The CDR3 has 14 amino acids. The CDR3: CATSGQGYTGELFF. The CDR3 DNA follows: TGTGCCACCAGTGGACAGGGGTACACCGGGGAGCTGTTTTTT.

The chain employs TRBV24-1 and TRBJ2-1; 8 bases align to TRBD1. The CDR3 runs 16 residues. Germline V lookup: CDR1 KGHDR, CDR2 SFDVKD. Trimming took 0 bases from V and 6 from J; bases not matched to a gene: 6. CDR3 DNA sequence: TGTGCCACCAGTGATTTGGGCCAGGGGGCGGGCAATGAGCAGTTCTTC. This sequence encodes CATSDLGQGAGNEQFF.

This clone has a handful of counts. The rearrangement links TRBV5-1 to TRBJ1-5, with D tentatively TRBD1 (5 bases). Trimming stripped 4 bases from V and 0 bases from J, with 17 bases between. Germline assignment: CDR1 SGHRS and CDR2 YFSETQ. The CDR3 runs 17 residues. CDR3 bases: TGCGCCAGCAGCCCGACTGGGGCCACTAATAGCAATCAGCCCCAGCATTTT. It yields the protein CASSPTGATNSNQPQHF.

The rearrangement joins TRBV12-3 or TRBV12-4 to TRBJ2-5, with 7 bases fitting TRBD2. V lost 6 bases, J lost 5 bases, and 6 bases stayed unmatched. The CDR3 length is 13 residues. The CDR3 region is CASRQAGRETQYF. The CDR3 region has the DNA TGTGCCAGCAGACAAGCGGGGCGGGAGACCCAGTACTTC.

This chain links TRBV7-9 with TRBJ2-5; weak D call: TRBD2 (5 bases). Germline CDR1 reads SEHNR; CDR2 reads FQNEAQ (reference sequence). Trimming pared 7 bases from V and 0 bases from J, leaving 12 bases between. The CDR3 loop spans 14 amino acids. CDR3 nucleotide sequence: TGTGCCAGCACCCCTGGGCGGGACCAAGAGACCCAGTACTTC. Translation: CASTPGRDQETQYF.

The table lists this clone with a few counts. The gene calls are TRBV28 and TRBJ2-5, with D unclear. The CDR3 spans 14 residues. Germline V gene lookup returns CDR1 MDHEN and CDR2 SYDVKM. Trimming took 2 bases from V and 3 from J, leaving 10 bases between them. CDR3 coding DNA: TGTGCCAGCAGTTTAATAAGATCAGAAGAGACCCAGTACTTC. Encoded protein: CASSLIRSEETQYF. The whole variable domain, remainder taken from reference TRBV28 and TRBJ2-5, is DVKVTQSSRYLVKRTGEKVFLECVQDMDHENMFWYRQDPGLGLRLIYFSYDVKMKEKGDIPEGYSVSREKKERFSLILESASTNQTSMYLCASSLIRSEETQYFGPGTRLLVL.

The chain recombines TRBV20-1 with TRBJ2-3, with 7 bases identical to TRBD2. The CDR3 spans 14 residues. CDR1 DFQATT and CDR2 SNEGSKA come from the germline V gene (reference sequence). J lost 1 base, V lost 3 bases, and 4 bases had no gene match. The CDR3: CSASGLVGTDTQYF. Written as DNA, the CDR3 is TGCAGTGCTAGTGGACTAGTAGGCACAGATACGCAGTATTTT.

The V gene is TRBV18, the J gene TRBJ2-5, with 10 positions matching TRBD1. This CDR3 comprises 14 residues. CDR1 KGHSH and CDR2 LQKENI come from the germline V gene. V was pared by 5 bases and J by 5 bases, with 5 bases of the junction left unmatched. CDR3 amino acids: CASSSTGGYETQYF. The CDR3 nucleotides are TGTGCCAGCTCATCGACAGGGGGCTACGAGACCCAGTACTTC. The complete variable domain, with remaining parts taken from reference TRBV18 and TRBJ2-5, reads NAGVMQNPRHLVRRRGQEARLRCSPMKGHSHVYWYRQLPEEGLKFMVYLQKENIIDESGMPKERFSAEFPKEGPSILRIQQVVRGDSAAYFCASSSTGGYETQYFGPGTRLLVL.